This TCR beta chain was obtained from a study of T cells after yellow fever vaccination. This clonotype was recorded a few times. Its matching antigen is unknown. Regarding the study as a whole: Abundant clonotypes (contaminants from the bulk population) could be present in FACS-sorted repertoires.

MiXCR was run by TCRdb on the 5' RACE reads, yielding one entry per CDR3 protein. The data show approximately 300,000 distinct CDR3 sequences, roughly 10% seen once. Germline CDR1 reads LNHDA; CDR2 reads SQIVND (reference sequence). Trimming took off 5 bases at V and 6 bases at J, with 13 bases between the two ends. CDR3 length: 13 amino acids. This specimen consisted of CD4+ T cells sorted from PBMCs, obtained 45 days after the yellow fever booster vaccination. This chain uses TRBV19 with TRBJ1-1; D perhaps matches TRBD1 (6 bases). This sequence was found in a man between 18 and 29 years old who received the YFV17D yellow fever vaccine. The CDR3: CASSPRTASEAFF. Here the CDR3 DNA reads TGTGCCAGTAGTCCCCGGACAGCTTCTGAAGCTTTCTTT.